This entry concerns a single TCR beta chain. Antigen specificity is unknown. The V end lost 4 bases, the J end lost 0 bases, and 14 bases lay between the germline ends. CDR3 length equals 16 residues. CDR1 SGHKS and CDR2 YYEKEE come from the germline V gene (reference sequence). The data are from a study of graft-versus-host responses after intestinal transplantation. At the level of the study: After anti-thymocyte globulin induction, recipients took tacrolimus and steroids for 3 to 4 years.

The protocol was immunoSEQ multiplex PCR, while the TCRdb copy is restricted to in-frame clones and leaves out a portion. The sample has about 93,000 clones; roughly 80% are singletons. The study, taken as a whole, reports: Among circulating GvH clones, peak levels were associated with early post-transplant declines in HvG clones.

The receptor was isolated from a human donor who received an intestinal transplant. The gene calls are TRBV5-5 and TRBJ2-1; a possible D gene is TRBD2 (6 bases). Specimen: unstimulated CD4+ T cells sorted from spleen or lymph node cells, collected before intestinal transplant. The CDR3 here is CASSPRGGSSYNEQFF. CDR3 sequence (DNA): TGTGCCAGCAGCCCGCGTGGGGGGAGCTCCTACAATGAGCAGTTCTTC.